This paragraph reports one T cell receptor beta chain. Its antigen is not known. The source of the sample is a study of CD8 T cells in ankylosing spondylitis. V lost 5 bases to trimming and J lost 4 bases, with 12 bases between them. In germline, CDR1 is DFQATT, CDR2 SNEGSKA (reference sequence). The CDR3 totals 13 residues. TCRdb reprocessed the 5' RACE reads via MiXCR and lists one record per CDR3 protein. The table records about 210,000 distinct CDR3 sequences, about 7.3% of them present only once. Study-level points and caveats: Disease-linked clones were reportedly significantly enriched in matched ankylosing spondylitis synovial fluid. Ankylosing spondylitis blood appeared to be characterized by a TCR beta motif of eight highly homologous variants.

The origin of this receptor is a male donor with ankylosing spondylitis. The chain is built from TRBV20-1 and TRBJ1-3; no reliable D call. The material sequenced was blood, either unsorted or a sorted T cell fraction (not recorded which). The CDR3 is CSARTRGGNTIYF. The CDR3 DNA follows: TGCAGTGCTCGGACGAGAGGAGGAAACACCATATATTTT.